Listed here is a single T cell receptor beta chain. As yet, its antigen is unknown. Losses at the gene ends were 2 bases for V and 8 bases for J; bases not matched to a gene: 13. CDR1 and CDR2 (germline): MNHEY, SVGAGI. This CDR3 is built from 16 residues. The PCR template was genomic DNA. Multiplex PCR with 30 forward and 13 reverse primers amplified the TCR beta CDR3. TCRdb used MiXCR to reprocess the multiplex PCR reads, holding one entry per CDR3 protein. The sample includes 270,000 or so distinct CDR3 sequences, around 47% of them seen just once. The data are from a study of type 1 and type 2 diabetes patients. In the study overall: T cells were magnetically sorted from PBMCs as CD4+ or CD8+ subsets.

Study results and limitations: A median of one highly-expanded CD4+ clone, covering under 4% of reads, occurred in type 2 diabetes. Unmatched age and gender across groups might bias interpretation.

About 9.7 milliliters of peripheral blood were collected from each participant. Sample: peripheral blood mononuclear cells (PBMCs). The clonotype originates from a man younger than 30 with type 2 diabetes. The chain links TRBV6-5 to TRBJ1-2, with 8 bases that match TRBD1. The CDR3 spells CASSYTGRGPVRGYTF. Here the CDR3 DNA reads TGTGCCAGCAGTTACACGGGCAGGGGGCCAGTAAGGGGCTACACCTTC.